This entry features one T cell receptor beta chain sequence. This entry belongs to a study of control samples from healthy donors and cancer patients. CDR1 PRHDT and CDR2 FYEKMQ come from the germline V gene (reference sequence). With 5 bases removed from V and 0 bases from J, the gap between germline ends came to 8 bases. The CDR3 runs 13 residues. Assay used: immunoSEQ multiplex PCR; TCRdb lists only in-frame clones, some missing. This table has some 130,000 clones, 75% to 95% appearing once. Sequencing was done on a sample of blood. This TCR came from a man aged 40-49 years in good health. The chain recombines TRBV13 with TRBJ2-7, with D possibly being TRBD1 or TRBD2 (5 bases each). CDR3 sequence (DNA): TGTGCCAGCAGCCCGGGACCCTCCTACGAGCAGTACTTC. As protein: CASSPGPSYEQYF. Drawing the rest from reference TRBV13 and TRBJ2-7, the complete variable domain is AAGVIQSPRHLIKEKRETATLKCYPIPRHDTVYWYQQGPGQDPQFLISFYEKMQSDKGSIPDRFSAQQFSDYHSELNMSSLELGDSALYFCASSPGPSYEQYFGPGTRLTVT.